This TCR beta chain came from a study of cytomegalovirus exposure and HLA in healthy donors. With V trimmed by 4 bases and J by 6 bases, 4 bases remained unmatched. The CDR3 is 14 residues long. CDR1 and CDR2 (germline): SGHKS, YYEKEE (reference sequence). Both 60 Vbeta primers and 13 Jbeta primers went into the PCR. Libraries were prepared by immunoSEQ multiplex PCR; TCRdb keeps only in-frame clonotypes and omits some of them. Its table lists 70,000 to 80,000 clones. The chain recombines TRBV5-5 with TRBJ1-6, with 7 positions matching TRBD1. Source material: PBMCs. This clonotype was sampled from a man aged 35 to 55 in good health and CMV-seronegative. Here the CDR3 reads CASSLRDSNSPLHF. In DNA, the CDR3 is TGTGCCAGCAGCCTCAGGGACAGTAATTCACCCCTCCACTTT.